Shown below are 10 T cell receptor beta chains from a single sample sequenced in a study of beta chain features in type 1 diabetes. Investigators reverse transcribed all isolated RNA, so they sequenced expressed TCRB transcripts. Clones were sequenced by immunoSEQ multiplex PCR, and TCRdb holds only the in-frame ones, with some missing. The profile shows about 240,000 clones, 11% to 15% of them singletons. Study results and limitations: TCRB CDR3 length was moderately but significantly reduced in all four CD4+ subsets of Type 1 diabetes patients.

Their recognized antigens are unknown. Material: naive CD4+ T cells from blood. These receptors all come from a man between 25 and 39 years old with type 1 diabetes.

This clone was seen only a few times. The genes are TRBV27 and TRBJ1-1; the D is unclear. CDR1 is MNHEY, CDR2 SMNVEV, per germline (reference sequence). The CDR3 totals 13 residues. The V end was cut by 4 bases, the J end by 2 bases, with 8 bases between. CDR3 sequence reads: CASSYRENTEAFF. DNA of the CDR3: TGTGCCAGCAGTTACAGAGAAAACACTGAAGCTTTCTTT.

V and J are TRBV6-6 and TRBJ1-2, with a weak D call TRBD1 (6 bases). The CDR3 is 13 residues long. V lost 6 bases and J lost 2, with 10 bases in between. The V gene's germline CDR1 is MNHNY and CDR2 SVGAGI (reference sequence). The CDR3: CASSRTENYGYTF. The DNA for the CDR3 is TGTGCCAGCAGCCGGACAGAAAACTATGGCTACACCTTC.

The chain uses TRBV5-4 and TRBJ2-3; D ambiguous. Between the trimmed V and J ends, which lost 1 base and 4 bases, there was a span of 10 bases. Looked up from germline, CDR1 is SGHNT and CDR2 is YYREEE (reference sequence). The CDR3 is made up of 14 amino acids. The CDR3 nucleotides read TGTGCCAGCAGCTTGCCCCCCGGAGCAGATACGCAGTATTTT. It codes for CASSLPPGADTQYF.

This clone has just a few counts. This chain joins TRBV4-1 and TRBJ1-1, with TRBD1 identical over 7 bases. CDR3 length: 16 amino acids. J was trimmed by 0 bases and V by 0 bases; bases with no gene match: 4. Germline V lookup: CDR1 MGHRA, CDR2 YSYEKL. This CDR3 reads CASSQEGGSMNTEAFF. In DNA form, the CDR3 reads TGCGCCAGCAGCCAAGAAGGGGGCTCCATGAACACTGAAGCTTTCTTT.

This sequence joins TRBV30 and TRBJ1-1; 7 nucleotides match TRBD1. CDR3 length equals 14 residues. Trimming cost V 2 bases and J 1 base; bases outside gene matches: 4. CDR1 and CDR2 from the germline V gene are GTSNPN and SVGIG (reference sequence). CDR3 nucleotides: TGTGCCTGGAGTCTAGGACAGGCGAACACTGAAGCTTTCTTT. Residues: CAWSLGQANTEAFF.

Only one count was recorded for this clone. The chain couples TRBV5-6 to TRBJ1-5, with 7 bases identical to TRBD1. Trimming at V came to 3 bases and at J to 11 bases, leaving 11 bases not matched to a gene. CDR1 and CDR2 (germline): SGHDT, YYEEEE. CDR3 length: 14 residues. CDR3: CASSSRQGIMAQHF. The CDR3 DNA reads TGTGCCAGCAGCTCAAGACAGGGAATCATGGCCCAGCATTTT.

The J gene is TRBJ2-1, the V gene TRBV6-1, with D tentatively TRBD1 (5 bases). From germline, CDR1 is MNHNS and CDR2 SASEGT. V lost 7 bases, J lost 3 bases, and 16 bases lay in between. The length of the CDR3 is 15 residues. CDR3 residues: CASTPPGLSYNEQFF. DNA of the CDR3: TGTGCCAGCACCCCCCCAGGGCTAAGCTACAATGAGCAGTTCTTC.

The chain carries TRBV18 and TRBJ2-3, with 9 bases fitting TRBD2. The J segment lost 6 bases and the V segment lost 3 bases, leaving 10 bases of the junction unmatched. Germline V gives CDR1 KGHSH, CDR2 LQKENI. This CDR3 has 16 amino acids. CDR3 sequence (DNA): TGTGCCAGCTCACCCTCGCGGGAGGGCCTAAAGGATACGCAGTATTTT. Its translation is CASSPSREGLKDTQYF.

The chain employs TRBV10-3 and TRBJ1-1; D unclear. CDR3 length: 14 residues. The germline CDR1 and CDR2 sequences are ENHRY and SYGVKD. V lost 6 bases and J lost 1, with 12 bases in between. The CDR3 nucleotides read TGTGCCATCAGACCGGACTTGGAGAACACTGAAGCTTTCTTT. Residues: CAIRPDLENTEAFF.

The chain is built from TRBV11-2 and TRBJ2-1, with TRBD2 matching 11 bases. The CDR3 loop spans 15 amino acids. CDR1 is SGHAT, CDR2 FQNNGV, per germline. J lost 6 bases, V lost 6 bases, and 7 bases had no gene match. CDR3 DNA: TGTGCCAGCAGGACTAGCGGGGCCCCTGGCAATGAGCAGTTCTTC. Amino acids: CASRTSGAPGNEQFF.